This is a list of T cell receptor beta chains from one sample in a study of blood T cell repertoires in COVID-19. Repertoires were generated with immunoSEQ multiplex PCR, while TCRdb's copy carries only in-frame clones and drops some. This table has about 370,000 clones, around 89% appearing once. Sample: peripheral blood. The receptor source for this set is a man aged 18 to 30 with active or convalescent COVID-19. CDR3s include the opening cysteine and the closing phenylalanine or tryptophan. The D gene is left open where the match is weak. A row's size may be missing; if present it is once, few, many or a size class.

TRBD1,TRBJ1-4,NA,TRBV7-9,15,CASSLRTGPVEKLFF,TGTGCCAGCAGCTTACGGACAGGCCCCGTTGAAAAACTGTTTTTT
TRBD2,TRBJ2-1,NA,TRBV7-9,16,CASSAGLASSYNEQFF,TGTGCCAGCAGCGCCGGACTAGCGAGCTCCTACAATGAGCAGTTCTTC
NA,TRBJ2-2,NA,TRBV10-3,15,CAIKPDTRGTGELFF,TGTGCCATCAAGCCAGACACCCGAGGGACCGGGGAGCTGTTTTTT
NA,TRBJ1-1,few,TRBV20-1,12,CSASQANTEAFF,TGCAGTGCTAGTCAGGCAAACACTGAAGCTTTCTTT
NA,TRBJ1-5,NA,TRBV30,13,CAWSLTGNQPQHF,TGTGCCTGGAGTTTGACTGGCAATCAGCCCCAGCATTTT
NA,TRBJ1-5,NA,TRBV6-5,16,CASSYGPAVSNQPQHF,TGTGCCAGCAGTTACGGGCCGGCCGTTAGCAATCAGCCCCAGCATTTT
NA,TRBJ1-6,NA,TRBV5-6,16,CASSWTTSSYNSPLHF,TGTGCCAGCAGCTGGACAACCAGCTCCTATAATTCACCCCTCCACTTT
NA,TRBJ1-2,NA,TRBV7-2,14,CASTPRRPLHGYTF,TGTGCCAGCACCCCAAGGAGGCCCCTCCATGGCTACACCTTC
NA,TRBJ1-1,NA,TRBV15,17,CATSSLGGADKGGEAFF,TGTGCCACCAGCTCTCTAGGGGGGGCGGATAAAGGTGGTGAAGCTTTCTTT
TRBD1,TRBJ1-2,NA,TRBV19,13,CASSTGQGDGYTF,TGTGCCAGTAGTACCGGACAGGGAGACGGCTACACCTTC
TRBD1,TRBJ1-5,NA,TRBV29-1,15,CSVRQGIGYNQPQHF,TGCAGCGTAAGACAGGGTATAGGGTACAATCAGCCCCAGCATTTT
TRBD1,TRBJ1-6,NA,TRBV5-5,14,CASSLDRKNSPLHF,TGTGCCAGCAGTTTGGACAGGAAAAATTCACCCCTCCACTTT
NA,TRBJ2-5,NA,TRBV6-2/TRBV6-3,12,CASSQGWETQYF,TGTGCCAGCAGCCAGGGGTGGGAGACCCAGTACTTC
TRBD1,TRBJ2-7,once,TRBV27,14,CASSPRTGVSEQYF,TGTGCCAGCAGTCCTCGGACAGGGGTGTCCGAGCAGTACTTC
TRBD1,TRBJ1-4,NA,TRBV7-2,18,CASSFRDRALGTNEKLFF,TGTGCCAGCAGCTTCCGGGACAGGGCCTTGGGAACTAATGAAAAACTGTTTTTT
TRBD1,TRBJ1-5,NA,TRBV6-2/TRBV6-3,15,CASSGDRGLDQPQHF,TGTGCCAGCAGTGGGGACAGGGGTTTGGATCAGCCCCAGCATTTT
NA,TRBJ1-4,NA,TRBV19,11,CASRGFEKLFF,TGTGCCAGCCGCGGGTTTGAAAAACTGTTTTTT
TRBD1,TRBJ1-5,NA,TRBV18,15,CASSSQGAVEQPQHF,TGTGCCAGCTCATCTCAGGGGGCAGTTGAGCAGCCCCAGCATTTT
TRBD1,TRBJ2-7,NA,TRBV7-2,16,CASSSKGRDRGYEQYF,TGTGCCAGCAGCTCAAAGGGGCGGGACAGGGGTTACGAGCAGTACTTC
TRBD1,TRBJ1-1,NA,TRBV19,14,CASSSGTGVTEAFF,TGTGCCAGTAGTTCTGGGACAGGGGTTACTGAAGCTTTCTTT
TRBD1,TRBJ1-3,NA,TRBV6-5,15,CASSQDRGSGNTIYF,TGTGCCAGCAGTCAGGACAGGGGCTCTGGAAACACCATATATTTT
NA,TRBJ1-1,once,TRBV4-3,15,CASSQDADGVTKAFF,TGCGCCAGCAGCCAAGATGCCGACGGGGTAACGAAAGCTTTCTTT
NA,TRBJ1-4,NA,TRBV5-6,15,CASSLRPDPYEKLFF,TGTGCCAGCAGCCTGCGGCCAGACCCTTATGAAAAACTGTTTTTT
NA,TRBJ2-2,NA,TRBV7-7,13,CASSLSSTGELFF,TGTGCTAGCAGCTTGAGTTCCACCGGGGAGCTGTTTTTT
TRBD1,TRBJ1-2,NA,TRBV18,14,CASSLGQGAYGYTF,TGTGCCAGCTCACTCGGACAGGGTGCCTATGGCTACACCTTC
NA,TRBJ1-1,NA,TRBV7-3,14,CASSDTGGAEGAFF,TGTGCCAGCAGCGACACGGGGGGCGCGGAGGGAGCTTTCTTT
NA,TRBJ1-2,NA,TRBV24-1,12,CATSDRRYGYTF,TGTGCCACCAGTGACCGGAGGTATGGCTACACCTTC
NA,TRBJ1-1,NA,TRBV4-1,14,CASSQVSRDIEAFF,TGCGCCAGCAGCCAAGTATCTCGGGATATTGAAGCTTTCTTT
NA,TRBJ2-1,NA,TRBV28,13,CASSLDWYNEQFF,TGTGCCAGCAGCCTCGACTGGTACAATGAGCAGTTCTTC
NA,TRBJ2-1,NA,TRBV5-1,17,CASSLYGGPGSYNEQFF,TGCGCCAGCAGCTTGTACGGGGGGCCCGGCTCCTACAATGAGCAGTTCTTC
NA,TRBJ2-7,NA,TRBV7-8,15,CASSSLGGSSYEQYF,TGTGCCAGCAGCTCGTTAGGGGGTAGCTCCTACGAGCAGTACTTC
NA,TRBJ1-4,NA,TRBV18,16,CASSQEPGATNEKLFF,TGTGCCAGCTCCCAGGAGCCGGGAGCAACTAATGAAAAACTGTTTTTT
NA,TRBJ2-3,NA,TRBV19,15,CASSIGHGPEGTQYF,TGTGCCAGTAGTATCGGCCACGGCCCGGAGGGTACGCAGTATTTT
NA,TRBJ1-5,NA,TRBV18,13,CASNRQTNQPQHF,TGTGCCAGCAACCGACAAACGAATCAGCCCCAGCATTTT
NA,TRBJ2-7,NA,TRBV7-3,13,CASSLMAGHEQYF,TGTGCCAGCAGCTTAATGGCAGGGCATGAGCAGTACTTC
NA,TRBJ2-7,NA,TRBV6-1,14,CASSEANRAYEQYF,TGTGCCAGCAGTGAAGCGAACCGAGCCTACGAGCAGTACTTC
TRBD1,TRBJ2-7,NA,TRBV7-2,15,CASSLRGGGLYEQYF,TGTGCCAGCAGCTTGCGAGGGGGCGGTCTCTACGAGCAGTACTTC
TRBD2,TRBJ2-7,NA,TRBV6-2/TRBV6-3,15,CASSGLAGVSYEQYF,TGTGCCAGCAGTGGCCTAGCGGGGGTCTCCTACGAGCAGTACTTC
TRBD1,TRBJ2-4,NA,TRBV15,17,CATSSVGQSLAKNIQYF,TGTGCCACCAGCAGCGTGGGACAGTCTCTAGCCAAAAACATTCAGTACTTC
NA,TRBJ1-2,NA,TRBV24-1,15,CATSAPGAGNYGYTF,TGTGCCACCAGTGCGCCTGGGGCGGGGAACTATGGCTACACCTTC
NA,TRBJ2-7,NA,TRBV7-9,16,CASSVTGAARAYEQYF,TGTGCCAGCAGCGTAACGGGAGCGGCTCGCGCTTACGAGCAGTACTTC
NA,TRBJ2-2,NA,TRBV6-2/TRBV6-3,20,CASSYSIRPTGTLNTGELFF,TGTGCCAGCAGTTACTCAATTCGACCAACCGGGACTCTAAACACCGGGGAGCTGTTTTTT
NA,TRBJ2-7,NA,TRBV18,13,CASSPSESYEQYF,TGTGCCAGCTCACCGTCAGAATCCTACGAGCAGTACTTC
NA,TRBJ2-3,NA,TRBV5-6,12,CASSLGANTQYF,TGTGCCAGCAGCTTGGGCGCTAATACGCAGTATTTT
NA,TRBJ2-1,NA,TRBV18,13,CASSPKRGNEQFF,TGTGCCAGCTCACCAAAACGGGGGAACGAGCAGTTCTTC
NA,TRBJ1-2,NA,TRBV7-9,15,CASSFKRDDDYGYTF,TGTGCCAGCAGCTTTAAGCGGGACGATGACTATGGCTACACCTTC
NA,TRBJ1-6,NA,TRBV19,15,CATGTSRVLHSPLHF,TGTGCCACAGGAACTAGTCGGGTCCTCCATTCACCCCTCCACTTT
NA,TRBJ1-1,NA,TRBV4-2,15,CASSPPFRENTEAFF,TGTGCCAGCAGCCCCCCCTTTCGGGAAAACACTGAAGCTTTCTTT
NA,TRBJ1-1,once,TRBV7-6,14,CASSSAGARTEAFF,TGTGCCAGCAGCTCAGCGGGGGCTCGCACTGAAGCTTTCTTT
TRBD1,TRBJ2-7,NA,TRBV24-1,13,CATSDYRGYEQYF,TGTGCCACCAGTGATTACAGGGGCTACGAGCAGTACTTC
NA,TRBJ1-1,NA,TRBV27,13,CASSLFFQGTAFF,TGTGCCAGCAGTTTATTTTTTCAGGGAACCGCTTTCTTT